This TCR beta chain is drawn from a study of Ad26.COV2.S vaccination and SARS-CoV-2 variants. Across the study: A participant enrolled in the COV1001 Ad26.COV2.S trial arm provided the sample. Ad26.COV2.S was injected intramuscularly once or twice, 56 days apart.

Noted treatment: 19 received Ad26.COV2.S at low or high dose, single or two shots; roughly five received placebo; per-sample allocation not given. The investigators took samples on day 63 after the first vaccine or placebo injection. Regarding this clone: Its antigen is unknown.

Trimming took 6 bases from V and 2 from J, leaving 8 bases between them. Germline CDR1 and CDR2: LNHDA and SQIVND (reference sequence). The CDR3 totals 13 residues. General study results and limits: The TCR breadth and depth analyses may have produced an underestimate of total T cell responses.

Produced via immunoSEQ multiplex PCR; TCRdb's table is partial and in-frame only. The data show fewer than 400,000 clones, with around four fifths seen just once and 2% to 2.5% held by the top ten. This chain links TRBV19 with TRBJ1-5; TRBD1 is a possible D gene (6 bases). The source was peripheral blood, collected in a trial of Ad26.COV2.S vaccine versus placebo. The origin of this receptor is a person aged 18-60 years who received the Ad26.COV2.S COVID-19 vaccine or a placebo. The CDR3 loop reads CASSGGRNQPQHF. In nucleotides, the CDR3 is TGTGCCAGTAGCGGGGGCCGCAATCAGCCCCAGCATTTT.